A single count supports the clone carrying this T cell receptor (beta chain). The ends were cut back, 4 bases at V and 8 bases at J, with 16 bases in the middle. Germline V lookup: CDR1 SGHNT, CDR2 YYREEE (reference sequence). This CDR3 has 14 residues. This specimen comes from a study of OX40 agonist ivuxolimab in advanced cancers. Study-level information: Patients with prior anti-PD-1, anti-PD-L1 or anti-CTLA-4 therapy were eligible; 40% had some.

Profiling relied on immunoSEQ multiplex PCR, and the TCRdb table lists in-frame clones only, not all of them. The sample has 35,000 to 40,000 clones; 80% to 90% are singletons. The specimen comprised CD4+ or CD8+ T cells sorted from blood, sampled in a trial of the OX40 agonist ivuxolimab. The chain is built from TRBV5-4 and TRBJ2-1, with D maybe TRBD2 (6 bases). The origin of this receptor is an adult with an advanced solid tumor such as melanoma, head and neck, liver or kidney cancer. The DNA of the CDR3 is TGTGCCAGCAGCCAGACGACTAGGAGCGATGAGCAGTTCTTC. This codes for CASSQTTRSDEQFF.